This T cell receptor (beta chain) was profiled in a study of T cell responses to AZD1222 COVID-19 vaccine. This clone was seen once. V lost 0 bases to trimming and J lost 3 bases; unmatched junction nucleotides: 9. The CDR3 spans 17 residues. The germline gives CDR1 SGHVS, CDR2 FQNEAQ. Clones were read by immunoSEQ multiplex PCR, and TCRdb kept only the in-frame ones, dropping some. Of 100,000 to 150,000 clones in the sample, just under 95% are singletons; the top ten hold roughly 1%. This specimen consisted of peripheral blood, obtained 28 days after the second AZD1222 dose. The clonotype was recovered from an adult who received the AZD1222 COVID-19 vaccine. The V call is TRBV7-8, the J call TRBJ2-5; the match to TRBD2 covers 8 bases. The chain's CDR3 is CASSLARTSGPKETQYF. The CDR3 DNA follows: TGTGCCAGCAGCTTAGCGCGCACTAGCGGACCCAAAGAGACCCAGTACTTC.